This entry concerns a single TCR beta chain. Other DNA sequences in this specimen translate into the identical CDR3. These data come from a study of shared T cell receptors in the human thymus. Repertoires were generated with immunoSEQ multiplex PCR, while TCRdb's copy carries only in-frame clones and drops some. The sample shows some 640,000 clones, approximately 89% of them seen only once. The sample was also linked to a second study, of human thymus T cells.

The sequenced material came from thymocytes. The source of this sequence is a boy under three years old with a congenital heart defect.

CDR3 in amino acids: CASSLDRGGEQYF. The CDR3 DNA follows: TGCGCCAGCAGCTTGGACAGGGGGGGCGAGCAGTACTTC. This chain links TRBV5-1 with TRBJ2-7; D may be TRBD1 (8 bases). This CDR3 is 13 amino acids long. V was shortened by 0 bases and J by 6 bases, with 10 bases between the two germline ends. CDR1 and CDR2 (germline): SGHRS, YFSETQ. Full variable domain (missing parts from reference TRBV5-1 and TRBJ2-7): KAGVTQTPRYLIKTRGQQVTLSCSPISGHRSVSWYQQTPGQGLQFLFEYFSETQRNKGNFPGRFSGRQFSNSRSEMNVSTLELGDSALYLCASSLDRGGEQYFGPGTRLTVT.